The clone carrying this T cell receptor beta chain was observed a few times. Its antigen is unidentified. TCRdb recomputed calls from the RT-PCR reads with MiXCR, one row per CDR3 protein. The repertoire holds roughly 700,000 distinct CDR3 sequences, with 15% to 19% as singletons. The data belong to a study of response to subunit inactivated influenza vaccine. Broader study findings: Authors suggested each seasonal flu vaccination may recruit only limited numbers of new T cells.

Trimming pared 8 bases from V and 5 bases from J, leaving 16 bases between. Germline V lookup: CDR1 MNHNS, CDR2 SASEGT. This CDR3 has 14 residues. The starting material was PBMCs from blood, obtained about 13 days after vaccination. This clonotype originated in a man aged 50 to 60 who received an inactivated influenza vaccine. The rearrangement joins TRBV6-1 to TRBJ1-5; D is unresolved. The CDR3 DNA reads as TGTGCCAGCGGAAGATCCCCAAAGGATCAGCCCCAGCATTTT. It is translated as CASGRSPKDQPQHF.